This T cell receptor (beta chain) emerged from a study of cytomegalovirus exposure and HLA in healthy donors. Study-wide context: A later analysis reported the same platform for the roughly 120 validation repertoires and the roughly 650 first-cohort repertoires. Whole-study results and caveats: Cytomegalovirus association was listed for under 200 TCR beta chains.

The repertoire was sequenced with immunoSEQ multiplex PCR; TCRdb's copy has only in-frame clones and lacks some. Among hundreds of thousands of clones, roughly 88% were seen once, and the ten largest hold 0.8% to 0.85%. Regarding this clone: The antigen is undetermined.

The donors were part of the roughly 110-subject validation cohort, which stood apart from the 666-subject first cohort. Germline CDR1 reads SNHLY; CDR2 reads FYNNEI. This CDR3 is built from 15 residues. Losses at the gene ends were 5 bases for V and 6 bases for J; bases not matched to a gene: 8. The origin of this receptor is a woman younger than 35 in good health and CMV-seronegative. The chain links TRBV2 to TRBJ2-2; 8 positions agree with TRBD2. The sequencing sample was made of PBMCs. The CDR3 nucleotides read TGTGCCAGCAGTAAACTAGCGGCGGAGGCCGGGGAGCTGTTTTTT. As protein: CASSKLAAEAGELFF.